This TCR beta chain was sequenced in a study of OX40 agonist ivuxolimab in advanced cancers. Findings of the study overall: There was clonal expansion of CD4+ and CD8+ blood T cells by week 6 at 0.1 to 3.0 mg/kg. Averaging showed that CD8+ T cells had more expanded clones than CD4+ did. Some of the nonresponding patients also showed low levels of normalized T-cell clonal expansion.

Profiling relied on immunoSEQ multiplex PCR, and the TCRdb table lists in-frame clones only, not all of them. The sample lists about 48,000 clones, just under 90% occurring once. The junction had 1 base not matched to a gene; V was cut back by 3 bases and J by 3 bases. The CDR3 loop spans 14 amino acids. Germline CDR1 is LGHNA and CDR2 is YSLEER. About this clone itself: The antigen is undetermined.

The source of this sequence is an adult with an advanced solid tumor such as melanoma, head and neck, liver or kidney cancer. Sequencing was performed on CD4+ or CD8+ T cells sorted from blood, taken in a trial of the OX40 agonist ivuxolimab. V gene TRBV4-3 combines with J gene TRBJ2-7; 11 nucleotides match TRBD1. CDR3 sequence reads: CASSQDRGHYEQYF. CDR3 DNA sequence: TGCGCCAGCAGCCAGGACAGGGGGCACTACGAGCAGTACTTC.